This T cell receptor (beta chain) emerged from a study of Tregs in tolerant kidney transplant recipients. The length of the CDR3 is 12 residues. In germline, CDR1 is SGHTS, CDR2 YDEGEE. The V gene end was trimmed by 4 bases and the J gene end by 5 bases; junction bases not matched to a gene: 2. The method was immunoSEQ multiplex PCR; TCRdb's version includes in-frame clones alone and lacks a portion of them. The sample has some 110,000 clones, around 94% seen once. Unstimulated regulatory T cells (CD4+CD25+CD127-), CD4+CD25- non-regulatory cells, CD4 and CD8 cells were FACS-sorted from thawed PBMCs. Sequenced: CD4+ T cells from blood. The receptor's source is a human donor in good health. The chain recombines TRBV5-8 with TRBJ1-2; 7 nucleotides line up with TRBD1. CDR3 nucleotides: TGTGCCAGCAGCAAACAGGGGTATGGCTACACCTTC. Translating gives CASSKQGYGYTF.